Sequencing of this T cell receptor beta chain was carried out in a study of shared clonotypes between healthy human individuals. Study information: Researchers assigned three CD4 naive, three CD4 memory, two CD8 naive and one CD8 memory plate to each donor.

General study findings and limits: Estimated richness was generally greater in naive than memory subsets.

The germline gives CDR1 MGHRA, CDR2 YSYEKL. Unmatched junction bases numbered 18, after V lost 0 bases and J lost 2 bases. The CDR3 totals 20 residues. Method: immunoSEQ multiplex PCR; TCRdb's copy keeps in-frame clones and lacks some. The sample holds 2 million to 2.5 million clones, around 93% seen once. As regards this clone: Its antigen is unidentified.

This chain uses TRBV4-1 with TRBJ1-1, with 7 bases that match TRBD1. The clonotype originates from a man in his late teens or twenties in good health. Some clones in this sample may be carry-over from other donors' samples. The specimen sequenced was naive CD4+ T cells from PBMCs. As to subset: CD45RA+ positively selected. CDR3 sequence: CASSQDPIFTPWDRNTEAFF. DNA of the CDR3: TGCGCCAGCAGCCAAGACCCAATATTCACACCATGGGACAGAAACACTGAAGCTTTCTTT.